This T cell receptor beta chain emerged from a study of blood T cell repertoires in COVID-19. Only in-frame clones appear in the TCRdb table, and some are missing; sequencing was by immunoSEQ multiplex PCR. The sample has about 300,000 clones, 86% seen once. Germline V CDR1 and CDR2: SGHRS, YFSETQ. J was trimmed by 1 base and V by 1 base; bases with no gene match: 3. This CDR3 comprises 16 residues. The chain employs TRBV5-1 and TRBJ2-2, with 8 bases lining up with TRBD2. Sequencing was done on a sample of peripheral blood. The receptor was derived from a woman between 45 and 65 years old with acute or convalescent COVID-19. The CDR3 here is CASSLRSGRNTGELFF. The CDR3 DNA sequence: TGCGCCAGCAGCTTGAGGAGCGGGAGGAACACCGGGGAGCTGTTTTTT.